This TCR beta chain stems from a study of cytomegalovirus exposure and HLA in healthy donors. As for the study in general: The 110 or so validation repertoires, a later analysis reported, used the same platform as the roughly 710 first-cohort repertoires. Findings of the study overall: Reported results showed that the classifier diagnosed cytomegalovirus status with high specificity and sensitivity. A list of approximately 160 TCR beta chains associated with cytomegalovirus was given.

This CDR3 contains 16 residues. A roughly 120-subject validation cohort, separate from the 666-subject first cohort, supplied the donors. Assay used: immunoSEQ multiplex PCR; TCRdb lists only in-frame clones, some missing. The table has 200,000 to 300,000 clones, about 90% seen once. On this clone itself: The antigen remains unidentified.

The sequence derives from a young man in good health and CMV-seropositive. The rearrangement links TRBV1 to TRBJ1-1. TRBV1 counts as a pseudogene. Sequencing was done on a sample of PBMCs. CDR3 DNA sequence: TGCACCAGCAGCCAAGGCCTGGGAGACCTGGGCACTGAAGCTTTCTTT. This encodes CTSSQGLGDLGTEAFF.